In this sample, the clone carrying this TCR beta chain turned up a few times. No antigen is known for it. In the library, unique molecular identifiers were attached to individual cDNA molecules. Per the study methods: Samples ranged from roughly 20,000 to 700,000 TCRs, with a median of around 100,000. TCRdb itself ran the 5' RACE reads through MiXCR, one entry per CDR3 protein. These V and J calls originate from TCRdb's pipeline instead of the authors' own analysis. This repertoire shows around 100,000 distinct CDR3 sequences, 19% found once; its top ten account for around 3%. V lost 4 bases and J lost 9; bases outside the gene matches: 14. Germline lookup yields CDR1 SEHNR and CDR2 FQNEAQ (reference sequence). The CDR3 covers 16 residues. Total RNA came from unfractionated whole blood. This sample was included in a study of human T cells and chemical hapten exposure. Findings and caveats of the study: High-frequency TCRs, those above 1 in 1000, stayed the same after DPC sensitization.

The receptor was isolated from a human donor in good health. The chain combines TRBV7-9 with TRBJ2-1; 8 bases map to TRBD2. This CDR3 is CASSSPSGSRDGEQFF. The CDR3 DNA follows: TGTGCCAGCAGCTCGCCCAGCGGGAGCCGGGATGGTGAGCAGTTCTTC.